The 17 T cell receptor beta chains given below trace back to one sample, sequenced in a study of T cell responses to AZD1222 COVID-19 vaccine. Produced via immunoSEQ multiplex PCR; TCRdb's table is partial and in-frame only. The sample carries about 150,000 clones, 91% recorded once. Sequenced here: peripheral blood, sampled on day 0 of AZD1222 vaccination. These receptor sequences come from an adult in good health.

V usage is TRBV7-9 and J usage is TRBJ2-3; D call uncertain. CDR1 is SEHNR and CDR2 is FQNEAQ in the germline V gene (reference sequence). The CDR3 length is 15 residues. The V end lost 5 bases, the J end lost 4 bases, and 16 bases lay between the germline ends. DNA for the CDR3: TGTGCCAGCAGCCCCCGCCCCGATAAGGCAGATACGCAGTATTTT. It codes for CASSPRPDKADTQYF.

This sequence joins TRBV5-1 and TRBJ2-5, with 9 bases identical to TRBD2. The CDR3 runs 16 residues. The junction had 6 bases not matched to a gene; V was cut back by 1 base and J by 2 bases. Germline loops: CDR1 SGHRS, CDR2 YFSETQ. The CDR3: CASSLFRLAEQETQYF. The CDR3 bases are TGCGCCAGCAGCTTGTTTCGACTAGCGGAACAAGAGACCCAGTACTTC.

Concerning this clone: The same CDR3 also results from other DNA sequences found in this sample. The rearrangement uses TRBV12-3 or TRBV12-4 and TRBJ1-1; no reliable D call. This CDR3 is 13 amino acids long. V was trimmed by 6 bases and J by 1 base, leaving 9 bases between them. The CDR3 protein is CASSFKANTEAFF. DNA for the CDR3: TGTGCCAGCAGCTTTAAAGCGAACACTGAAGCTTTCTTT.

The V and J genes are TRBV18 and TRBJ1-5, with 9 bases fitting TRBD1. The CDR3 is 14 residues long. V lost 3 bases to trimming and J lost 6 bases; unmatched junction nucleotides: 3. Germline CDR1 and CDR2: KGHSH and LQKENI. CDR3 nucleotide sequence: TGTGCCAGCTCACCCGGGACAGGGAGTCAGCCCCAGCATTTT. Translated: CASSPGTGSQPQHF.

The chain employs TRBV5-1 and TRBJ2-7; possibly TRBD1 for D (5 bases). In germline, CDR1 is SGHRS, CDR2 YFSETQ. V was shortened by 3 bases and J by 6 bases, with 10 bases between the two germline ends. The CDR3 is 12 residues long. The CDR3 nucleotides read TGCGCCAGCAGCTCGCAGGGTGGCGAGCAGTACTTC. Its translation is CASSSQGGEQYF.

This rearrangement joins TRBV11-2 to TRBJ2-1; 7 bases are shared with TRBD1. The CDR3 spans 14 residues. The germline CDR1 and CDR2 sequences are SGHAT and FQNNGV. V was clipped by 0 bases and J by 8 bases; unmatched bases: 4. In DNA, the CDR3 is TGTGCCAGCAGCTTAGACAGGGGGTTAGATGAGCAGTTCTTC. It codes for CASSLDRGLDEQFF. The full variable domain, with the rest looked up from reference TRBV11-2 and TRBJ2-1, is EAGVAQSPRYKIIEKRQSVAFWCNPISGHATLYWYQQILGQGPKLLIQFQNNGVVDDSQLPKDRFSAERLKGVDSTLKIQPAKLEDSAVYLCASSLDRGLDEQFFGPGTRLTVL.

A single count supports this clone. The CDR3 DNA is TGTGCCAGCAGCCAAGATCGTGGAGGGCTTGGCTACACCTTC. It codes for CASSQDRGGLGYTF. The chain has TRBV3-1 (or the pseudogene TRBV3-2) and TRBJ1-2, with D uncertain. The V gene lost 0 bases and the J gene lost 7 bases, with 12 bases spanning the gap. CDR3 length: 14 residues. Germline lookup yields CDR1 LGHDT and CDR2 YNNKEL (reference sequence).

The chain is built from TRBV2 and TRBJ2-7, with TRBD2 matching over 14 bases. Germline lookup yields CDR1 SNHLY and CDR2 FYNNEI. The CDR3 runs 17 residues. Trimming cost V 3 bases and J 1 base; bases outside gene matches: 5. CDR3: CASSEMGLAGASYEQYF. CDR3 sequence (DNA): TGTGCCAGCAGTGAGATGGGACTAGCGGGGGCATCCTACGAGCAGTACTTC. Based on the CDR3 plus reference TRBV2 and TRBJ2-7, the full variable domain is EPEVTQTPSHQVTQMGQEVILRCVPISNHLYFYWYRQILGQKVEFLVSFYNNEISEKSEIFDDQFSVERPDGSNFTLKIRSTKLEDSAMYFCASSEMGLAGASYEQYFGPGTRLTVT.

This sequence joins TRBV9 and TRBJ2-1; 9 bases line up with TRBD1. V gave up 0 bases and J gave up 6 bases; unmatched junction bases: 10. This CDR3 has 17 residues. Per the germline V gene, CDR1 is SGDLS and CDR2 is YYNGEE. CDR3 amino acids: CASSVAGGTGPVNEQFF. The DNA for the CDR3 is TGTGCCAGCAGCGTAGCGGGCGGGACAGGGCCCGTCAATGAGCAGTTCTTC. Together with reference TRBV9 and TRBJ2-1, the CDR3 gives the full variable domain: DSGVTQTPKHLITATGQRVTLRCSPRSGDLSVYWYQQSLDQGLQFLIQYYNGEERAKGNILERFSAQQFPDLHSELNLSSLELGDSALYFCASSVAGGTGPVNEQFFGPGTRLTVL.

V usage is TRBV7-2 and J usage is TRBJ2-5; 9 bases are shared with TRBD2. The CDR3 contains 15 residues. V trimming: 5 bases; J trimming: 1 base; junction bases outside the gene matches: 5. The germline gives CDR1 SGHTA, CDR2 FQGNSA. CDR3 sequence (DNA): TGTGCCAGCAGCCCCCCGACTAGCGGCCAAGAGACCCAGTACTTC. Protein product: CASSPPTSGQETQYF. The complete variable domain, with remaining parts taken from reference TRBV7-2 and TRBJ2-5, reads GAGVSQSPSNKVTEKGKDVELRCDPISGHTALYWYRQSLGQGLEFLIYFQGNSAPDKSGLPSDRFSAERTGGSVSTLTIQRTQQEDSAVYLCASSPPTSGQETQYFGPGTRLLVL.

The chain is built from TRBV5-5 and TRBJ2-7; the D gene is possibly TRBD1 (6 bases). V was pared by 2 bases and J by 9 bases, with 18 bases between. This CDR3 has 14 residues. Germline values: CDR1 SGHKS, CDR2 YYEKEE (reference sequence). CDR3 bases: TGTGCCAGCAGCTTAACAGGGAAGGGCGACTCGCAGTACTTC. This gives the protein CASSLTGKGDSQYF. The full variable domain, its missing parts supplied by reference TRBV5-5 and TRBJ2-7, is DAGVTQSPTHLIKTRGQQVTLRCSPISGHKSVSWYQQVLGQGPQFIFQYYEKEERGRGNFPDRFSARQFPNYSSELNVNALLLGDSALYLCASSLTGKGDSQYFGPGTRLTVT.

This clone was seen only a few times. V gene TRBV25-1 combines with J gene TRBJ1-1; 9 bases are a match to TRBD1. V shed 10 bases and J 7 bases; nucleotides not matched to a gene: 13. The CDR3 contains 14 residues. The germline gives CDR1 MGHDK, CDR2 SYGVNS. The CDR3 loop reads CATSPGTGFGEAFF. For the CDR3, the DNA is TGTGCCACCTCGCCGGGGACAGGGTTTGGTGAAGCTTTCTTT.

V is TRBV4-2 and J is TRBJ2-7; maybe TRBD1 (6 bases). This CDR3 has 16 amino acids. Germline CDR1 is LGHNA and CDR2 is YNFKEQ. Trimming took 2 bases from V and 2 from J, leaving 16 bases between them. As DNA, the CDR3 is TGTGCCAGCAGCCAAAAGGTCGGGACATTTCCCTACGAGCAGTACTTC. Translated, it gives CASSQKVGTFPYEQYF.

The chain employs TRBV6-2 or TRBV6-3 and TRBJ1-1; D not resolved. Trimming stripped 6 bases from V and 0 bases from J, with 2 bases between. Germline loops: CDR1 MNHEY, CDR2 SVGEGT. The CDR3 loop spans 11 amino acids. In DNA form, the CDR3 reads TGTGCCAGCAGCGTGAACACTGAAGCTTTCTTT. Translating it yields CASSVNTEAFF.

The rearrangement uses TRBV7-2 and TRBJ2-7, with D perhaps matching TRBD1 (5 bases). The CDR3 has 16 residues. Trimming removed 1 base at V and 2 bases at J, with 15 bases between. CDR1 is SGHTA, CDR2 FQGNSA, per germline. For the CDR3, the DNA is TGTGCCAGCAGCTTAGAGAGGCCAGGGTCAACCTACGAGCAGTACTTC. It encodes CASSLERPGSTYEQYF.

This chain joins TRBV5-4 and TRBJ2-5, with 11 bases matching TRBD1. The CDR3 totals 15 residues. After removal of 4 bases from V and 3 bases from J, the junction contained 5 bases not matched to a gene. The germline V gene encodes CDR1 SGHNT and CDR2 YYREEE (reference sequence). CDR3 region: CASSGWDRGEETQYF. CDR3 in DNA: TGTGCCAGCAGCGGATGGGACAGGGGGGAAGAGACCCAGTACTTC.

V is TRBV18 and J is TRBJ1-3; no clear D gene. Trimming shortened V by 2 bases and J by 0 bases, and 11 bases separated the two germline ends. Germline CDR1 and CDR2: KGHSH and LQKENI. The CDR3 runs to 16 residues. CDR3 nucleotide sequence: TGTGCCAGCTCACCAAGCCAGGCCGGCTCTGGAAACACCATATATTTT. Amino acids: CASSPSQAGSGNTIYF.